The rows below give T cell receptor beta chains drawn from one sample of a study of T cells expressing NK-cell markers. No DNA is given; TCRdb re-called the 5' RACE reads and lists each CDR3 protein once. Its table lists some 500,000 distinct CDR3 sequences. The sample was blood T cells: a sorted CD56 or NKG2C T cell subset, CD4+ or CD8+ T cells, or bulk PBMC T cells (not recorded which). These receptors all stem from a woman aged 50 to 60 in good health. Both conserved end residues are part of each CDR3.

v_call	j_call	cdr3_aa
TRBV2	TRBJ2-3	CARNRVADTQYF
TRBV7-9	TRBJ1-2	CASSGGLFGYTF
TRBV15	TRBJ2-5	CATSRETALASDRVGQYF
TRBV11-2	TRBJ1-1	CASSLGGMAFF
TRBV29-1	TRBJ2-3	CSVERRDRDSDTQYF
TRBV29-1	TRBJ2-4	CSVALGGYIQYF
TRBV20-1	TRBJ1-4	CSASGGAKEKLFF
TRBV20-1	TRBJ2-1	CSATSGLEQFF
TRBV5-1	TRBJ2-1	CASSILASSGVNEQFF
TRBV12-3/TRBV12-4	TRBJ1-2	CASSPSNTAYGYTF
TRBV5-1	TRBJ2-7	CASSLGTSGSLYYEQYF
TRBV12-3/TRBV12-4	TRBJ1-1	CASKDRIPNTEAFF
TRBV29-1	TRBJ2-1	CSVTEYNEQFF
TRBV5-1	TRBJ2-4	CASRQGVDRLAKNIQYF
TRBV6-5	TRBJ1-5	CASGDGNQPQHF
TRBV27	TRBJ2-4	CASSSWTSGAENIQYF
TRBV6-5	TRBJ2-2	CASRRGRNTGELFF
TRBV7-2	TRBJ2-5	CASSFPDRGLKTQYF
TRBV5-1	TRBJ2-5	CASSSNSLETQYF
TRBV5-1	TRBJ2-3	CASSTPSGLAGTDTQYF
TRBV9	TRBJ2-1	CASSVGDSNNEQFF
TRBV20-1	TRBJ2-5	CSARVQVRETQYF
TRBV20-1	TRBJ2-7	CSAFPESSYEQYF
TRBV6-1	TRBJ2-5	CASRIPGGGETQYF
TRBV4-1	TRBJ1-4	CASSRQAGGNEKLFF
TRBV3-1	TRBJ2-1	CASSHRGPYNEQFF
TRBV3-1	TRBJ2-7	CASSRGLYSYEQYF
TRBV29-1	TRBJ1-2	CSAWREGGGYTF
TRBV5-1	TRBJ2-3	CASSPGLAASSTDTQYF
TRBV20-1	TRBJ2-4	CSVEAKNIQYF
TRBV7-8	TRBJ1-1	CASSLRGGGEAFF
TRBV9	TRBJ1-1	CASSVDRVAEAFF
TRBV5-1	TRBJ2-1	CASSPEAGGSYNEQFF
TRBV7-9	TRBJ2-7	CASSLTRTSGDHEQYF
TRBV27	TRBJ2-2	CASSLVIGPYTGELFF
TRBV24-1	TRBJ2-4	CATSDLEDIQYF
TRBV4-1	TRBJ2-1	CASSQEGELSYNEQFF
TRBV7-6	TRBJ2-1	CASSFEGTSTYNEQFF
TRBV7-6	TRBJ2-1	CASGAGFEQFF
TRBV14	TRBJ2-3	CASSPRLADTQYF
TRBV6-4	TRBJ1-1	CASSDSPLNTEAFF
TRBV9	TRBJ2-6	CASSATLALLSGANVLTF
TRBV25-1	TRBJ1-4	CASSADRGRNEKLFF
TRBV12-3/TRBV12-4	TRBJ2-1	CASSFSSGRRQFF
TRBV5-6	TRBJ2-5	CASSLVGRKEETQYF
TRBV15	TRBJ1-5	CATSRNTGQPQHF
TRBV7-2	TRBJ2-7	CASSLGVRRPSYEQYF
TRBV18	TRBJ2-7	CASSPIDRGLSEQYF
TRBV12-3/TRBV12-4	TRBJ2-3	CARPTNVLDRIDTQYF
TRBV29-1	TRBJ1-2	CSVEAYSGYTF
TRBV9	TRBJ2-3	CASSVSTDTQYF
TRBV9	TRBJ2-1	CASSAPGLGSNEQFF
TRBV12-3/TRBV12-4	TRBJ1-5	CASSFGAGDQPQHF